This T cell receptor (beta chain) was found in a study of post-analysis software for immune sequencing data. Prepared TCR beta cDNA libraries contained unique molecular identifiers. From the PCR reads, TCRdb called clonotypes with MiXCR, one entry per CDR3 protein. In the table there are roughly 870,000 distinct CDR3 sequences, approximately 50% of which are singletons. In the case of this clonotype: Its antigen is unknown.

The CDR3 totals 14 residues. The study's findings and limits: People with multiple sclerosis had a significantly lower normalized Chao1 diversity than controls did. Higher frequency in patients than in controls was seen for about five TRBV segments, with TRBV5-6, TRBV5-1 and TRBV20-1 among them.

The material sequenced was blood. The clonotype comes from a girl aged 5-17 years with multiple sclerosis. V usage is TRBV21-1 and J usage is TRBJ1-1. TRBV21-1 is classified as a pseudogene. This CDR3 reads CASTRGSNSTEAFF. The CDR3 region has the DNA TGTGCCAGTACCCGAGGCAGCAATTCCACTGAAGCTTTCTTT.